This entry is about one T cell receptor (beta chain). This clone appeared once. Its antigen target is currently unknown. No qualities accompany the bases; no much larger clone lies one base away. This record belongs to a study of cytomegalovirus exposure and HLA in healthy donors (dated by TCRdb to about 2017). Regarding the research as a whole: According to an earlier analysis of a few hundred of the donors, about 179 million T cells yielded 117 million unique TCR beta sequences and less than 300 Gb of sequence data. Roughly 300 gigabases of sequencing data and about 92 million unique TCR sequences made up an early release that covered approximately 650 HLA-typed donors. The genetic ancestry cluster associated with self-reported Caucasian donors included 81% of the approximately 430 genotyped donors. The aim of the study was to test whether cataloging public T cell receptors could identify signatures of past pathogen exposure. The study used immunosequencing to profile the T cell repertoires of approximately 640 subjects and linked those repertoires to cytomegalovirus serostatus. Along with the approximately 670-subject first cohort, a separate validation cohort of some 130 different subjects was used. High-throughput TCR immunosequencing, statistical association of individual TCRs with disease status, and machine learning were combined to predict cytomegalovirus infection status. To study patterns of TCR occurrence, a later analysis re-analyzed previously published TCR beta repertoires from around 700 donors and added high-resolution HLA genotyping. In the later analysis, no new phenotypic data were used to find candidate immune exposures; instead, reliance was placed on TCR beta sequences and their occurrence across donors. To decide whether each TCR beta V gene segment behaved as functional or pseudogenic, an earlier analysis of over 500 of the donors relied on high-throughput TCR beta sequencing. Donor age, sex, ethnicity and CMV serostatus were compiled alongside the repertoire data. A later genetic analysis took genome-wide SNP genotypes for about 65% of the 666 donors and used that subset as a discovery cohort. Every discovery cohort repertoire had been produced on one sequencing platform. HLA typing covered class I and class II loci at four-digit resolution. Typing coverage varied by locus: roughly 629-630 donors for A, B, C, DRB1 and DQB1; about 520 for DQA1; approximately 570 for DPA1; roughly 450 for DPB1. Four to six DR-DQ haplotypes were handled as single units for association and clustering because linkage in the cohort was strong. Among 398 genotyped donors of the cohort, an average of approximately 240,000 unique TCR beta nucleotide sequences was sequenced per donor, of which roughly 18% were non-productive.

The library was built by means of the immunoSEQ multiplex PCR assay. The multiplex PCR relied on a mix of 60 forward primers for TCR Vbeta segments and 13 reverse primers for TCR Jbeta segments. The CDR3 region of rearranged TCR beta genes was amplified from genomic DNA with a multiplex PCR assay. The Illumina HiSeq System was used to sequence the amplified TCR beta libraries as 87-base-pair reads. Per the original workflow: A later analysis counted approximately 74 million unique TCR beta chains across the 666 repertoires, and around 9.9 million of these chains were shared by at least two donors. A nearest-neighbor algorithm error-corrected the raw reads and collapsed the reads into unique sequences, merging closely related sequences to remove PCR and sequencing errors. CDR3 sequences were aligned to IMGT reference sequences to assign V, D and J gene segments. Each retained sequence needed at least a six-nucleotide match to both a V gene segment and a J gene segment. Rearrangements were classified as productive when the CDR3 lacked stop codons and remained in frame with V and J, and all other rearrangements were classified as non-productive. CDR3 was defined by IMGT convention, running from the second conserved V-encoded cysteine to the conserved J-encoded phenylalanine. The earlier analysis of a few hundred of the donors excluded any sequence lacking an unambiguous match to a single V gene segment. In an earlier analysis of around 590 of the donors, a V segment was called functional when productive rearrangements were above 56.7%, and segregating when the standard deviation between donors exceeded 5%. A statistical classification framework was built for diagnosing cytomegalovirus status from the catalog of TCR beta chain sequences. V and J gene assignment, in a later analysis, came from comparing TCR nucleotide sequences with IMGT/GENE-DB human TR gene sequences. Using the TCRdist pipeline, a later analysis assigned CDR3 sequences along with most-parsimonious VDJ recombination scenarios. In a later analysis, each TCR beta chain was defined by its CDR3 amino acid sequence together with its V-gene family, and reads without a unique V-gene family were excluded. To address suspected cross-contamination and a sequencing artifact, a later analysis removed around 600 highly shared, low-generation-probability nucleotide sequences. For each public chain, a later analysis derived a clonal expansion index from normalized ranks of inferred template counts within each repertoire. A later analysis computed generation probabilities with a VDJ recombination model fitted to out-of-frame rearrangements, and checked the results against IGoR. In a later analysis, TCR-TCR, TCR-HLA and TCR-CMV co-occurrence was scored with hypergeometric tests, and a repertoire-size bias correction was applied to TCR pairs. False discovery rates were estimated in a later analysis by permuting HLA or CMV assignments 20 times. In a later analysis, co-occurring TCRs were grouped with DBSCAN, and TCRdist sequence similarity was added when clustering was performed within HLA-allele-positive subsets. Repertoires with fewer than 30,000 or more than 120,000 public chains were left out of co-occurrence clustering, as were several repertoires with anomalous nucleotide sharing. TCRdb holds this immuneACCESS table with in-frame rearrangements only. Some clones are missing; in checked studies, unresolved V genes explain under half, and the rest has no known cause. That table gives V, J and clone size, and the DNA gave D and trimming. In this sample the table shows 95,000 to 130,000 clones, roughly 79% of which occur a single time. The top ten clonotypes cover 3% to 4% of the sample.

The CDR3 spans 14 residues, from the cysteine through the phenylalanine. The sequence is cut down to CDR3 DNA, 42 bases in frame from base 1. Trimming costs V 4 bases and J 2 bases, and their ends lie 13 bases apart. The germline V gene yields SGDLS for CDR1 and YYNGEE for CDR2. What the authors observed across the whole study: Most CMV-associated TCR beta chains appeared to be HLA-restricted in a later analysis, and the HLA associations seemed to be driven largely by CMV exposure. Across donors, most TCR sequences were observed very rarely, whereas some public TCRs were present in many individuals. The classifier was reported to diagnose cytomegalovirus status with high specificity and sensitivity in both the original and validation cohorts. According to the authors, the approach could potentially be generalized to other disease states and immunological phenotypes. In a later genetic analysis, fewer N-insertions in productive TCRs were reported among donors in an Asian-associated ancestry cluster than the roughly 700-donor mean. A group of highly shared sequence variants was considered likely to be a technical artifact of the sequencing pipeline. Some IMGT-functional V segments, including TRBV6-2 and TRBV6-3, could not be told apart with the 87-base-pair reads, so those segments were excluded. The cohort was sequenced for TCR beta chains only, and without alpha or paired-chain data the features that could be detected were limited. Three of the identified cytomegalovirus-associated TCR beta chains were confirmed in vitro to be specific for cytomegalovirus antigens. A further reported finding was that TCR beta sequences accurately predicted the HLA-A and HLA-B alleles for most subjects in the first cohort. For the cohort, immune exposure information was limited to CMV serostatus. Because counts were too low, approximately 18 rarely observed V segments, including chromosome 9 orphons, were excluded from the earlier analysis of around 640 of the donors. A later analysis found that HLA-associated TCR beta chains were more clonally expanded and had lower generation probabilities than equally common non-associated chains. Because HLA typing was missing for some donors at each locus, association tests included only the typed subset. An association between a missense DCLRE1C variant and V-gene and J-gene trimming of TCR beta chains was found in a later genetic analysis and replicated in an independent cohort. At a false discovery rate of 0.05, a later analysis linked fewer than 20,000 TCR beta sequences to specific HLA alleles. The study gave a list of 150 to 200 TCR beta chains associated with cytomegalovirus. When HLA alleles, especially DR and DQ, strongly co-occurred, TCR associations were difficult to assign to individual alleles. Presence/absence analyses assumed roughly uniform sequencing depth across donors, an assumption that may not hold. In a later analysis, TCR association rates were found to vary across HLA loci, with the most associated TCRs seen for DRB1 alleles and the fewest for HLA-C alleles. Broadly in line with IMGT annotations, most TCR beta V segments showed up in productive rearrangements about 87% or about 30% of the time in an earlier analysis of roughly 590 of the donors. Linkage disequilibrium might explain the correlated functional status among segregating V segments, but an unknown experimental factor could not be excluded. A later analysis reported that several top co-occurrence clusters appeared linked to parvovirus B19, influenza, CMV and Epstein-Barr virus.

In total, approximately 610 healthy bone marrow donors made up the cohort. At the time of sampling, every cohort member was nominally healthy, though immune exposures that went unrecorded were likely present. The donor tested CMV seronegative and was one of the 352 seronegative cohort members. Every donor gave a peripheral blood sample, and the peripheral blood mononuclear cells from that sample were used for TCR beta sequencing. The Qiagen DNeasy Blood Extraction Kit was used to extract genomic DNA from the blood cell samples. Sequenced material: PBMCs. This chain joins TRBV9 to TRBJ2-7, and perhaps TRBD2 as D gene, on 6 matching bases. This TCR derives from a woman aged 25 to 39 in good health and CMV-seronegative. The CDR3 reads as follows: CASSTGVDPYEQYF. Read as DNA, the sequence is TGTGCCAGCAGCACGGGAGTGGACCCCTACGAGCAGTACTTC.